There are a few counts of the clone carrying this T cell receptor beta chain. The antigen remains unidentified. This sample is part of a study of human T cells and chemical hapten exposure. Study outcomes and limitations: TCRs at high frequency, those above 1 in 1000, did not change with DPC sensitization.

Regarding time point: pre-sensitization, week 0. As to treatment: therapeutic diphenylcyclopropenone sensitization with weekly scalp DPC. The germline V gene encodes CDR1 SGDLS and CDR2 YYNGEE. With 0 bases clipped from V and 6 bases from J, the junction kept 6 bases outside the gene matches. This CDR3 is 15 amino acids long. TCRdb fed the RACE reads into MiXCR, producing one record per CDR3 protein. The sample consists of 250,000 or so distinct CDR3 sequences, approximately 8.6% of them appearing once. The sequenced sample was whole blood, obtained in connection with sensitization to the hapten diphenylcyclopropenone (DPC). The sequence was collected from a woman in her thirties or forties with alopecia areata. Some clones in this sample may be carry-over from other donors' samples. The chain employs TRBV9 and TRBJ2-7, with 10 bases aligning to TRBD1. CDR3 nucleotides: TGTGCCAGCAGCGTAGGAGGGGGACAGGGGTTCGAGCAGTACTTC. Amino acids: CASSVGGGQGFEQYF. Looking up the rest from reference TRBV9 and TRBJ2-7 gives the full variable domain: DSGVTQTPKHLITATGQRVTLRCSPRSGDLSVYWYQQSLDQGLQFLIQYYNGEERAKGNILERFSAQQFPDLHSELNLSSLELGDSALYFCASSVGGGQGFEQYFGPGTRLTVT.